These 19 T cell receptor beta chains came from one sample sequenced in a study of graft-versus-host responses after intestinal transplantation. Antigen specificity for these receptors is unknown. Here immunoSEQ multiplex PCR was the method, and the copy in TCRdb shows in-frame clones only, minus some. The table has under 150,000 clones, 90% seen once; the top ten hold 0.18%. This specimen consisted of unstimulated CD4+ T cells sorted from spleen or lymph node cells, obtained before intestinal transplant. These receptors were obtained from a human donor who received an intestinal transplant.

This clone was observed a handful of times. J is TRBJ1-4 and V is TRBV14; TRBD1 matches 10 bases. Germline V gene lookup returns CDR1 SGHDN and CDR2 FVKESK. The CDR3 length is 16 residues. Trimming removed 3 bases from V and 8 bases from J; junction bases left unmatched: 9. The CDR3 here is CASSQHEDRGKEKLFF. DNA for the CDR3: TGTGCCAGCAGCCAGCATGAGGACAGGGGGAAAGAAAAACTGTTTTTT.

This clone has just a few counts. J is TRBJ1-1 and V is TRBV2, with TRBD1 identical over 7 bases. The junction had 2 bases not matched to a gene; V was cut back by 6 bases and J by 1 base. Germline CDR1 reads SNHLY; CDR2 reads FYNNEI. This CDR3 is 13 amino acids long. The CDR3 nucleotides are TGTGCCAGCAGCTGGACAGGGAACACTGAAGCTTTCTTT. Translation: CASSWTGNTEAFF.

A word on this clone: One end of the junction does not line up with germline, which may come from a read error. This chain uses TRBV28 with TRBJ2-5; D possibly corresponds to TRBD1 (6 bases). This CDR3 region has 12 residues. CDR1 is MDHEN and CDR2 is SYDVKM in the germline V gene. The CDR3 DNA is TGTGCCAGCAGTTCCCGGACAGCTTTTGACGACTTC. It translates to CASSSRTAFDDF.

The chain employs TRBV28 and TRBJ2-2; tentatively, D is TRBD2 (6 bases). The CDR3 is 16 amino acids. V gave up 7 bases and J gave up 3 bases, with 18 bases separating them. Germline CDR1 reads MDHEN; CDR2 reads SYDVKM. The CDR3 DNA follows: TGTGCCAGCATAGAGCGGGTGGCTTTAGACACCGGGGAGCTGTTTTTT. Its protein is CASIERVALDTGELFF.

The CDR3 DNA is TGCGCCAGCAGCTTGGCCCCGGGACAGTCCTACGAGCAGTACTTC. Encoded protein: CASSLAPGQSYEQYF. The chain links TRBV5-1 to TRBJ2-7; 7 bases align to TRBD1. The germline V gene has CDR1 SGHRS and CDR2 YFSETQ. The CDR3 covers 15 residues. V trimming: 0 bases; J trimming: 1 base; junction bases outside the gene matches: 4. Full variable domain (outside the CDR3, taken from reference TRBV5-1 and TRBJ2-7): KAGVTQTPRYLIKTRGQQVTLSCSPISGHRSVSWYQQTPGQGLQFLFEYFSETQRNKGNFPGRFSGRQFSNSRSEMNVSTLELGDSALYLCASSLAPGQSYEQYFGPGTRLTVT.

The chain joins TRBV28 to TRBJ2-7; 9 bases map to TRBD2. The junction had 4 bases not matched to a gene; V was cut back by 5 bases and J by 2 bases. There are 14 residues in the CDR3. In germline, CDR1 is MDHEN, CDR2 SYDVKM. CDR3 nucleotides: TGTGCCAGCAGTAAACTAGCGGGCGCCTACGAGCAGTACTTC. It is translated as CASSKLAGAYEQYF.

CDR3 sequence reads: CASSLEAGRGGQETQYF. CDR3 sequence (DNA): TGCGCCAGCAGCTTGGAGGCAGGGAGGGGAGGCCAAGAGACCCAGTACTTC. The chain employs TRBV5-1 and TRBJ2-5; TRBD2 matches 7 bases. CDR1 is SGHRS, CDR2 YFSETQ, per germline. This CDR3 comprises 17 residues. The V and J ends lost 0 bases and 1 base, in that order; junction bases with no gene match: 9.

This rearrangement joins TRBV6-6 to TRBJ1-2, with D unresolved. From germline, CDR1 is MNHNY and CDR2 SVGAGI (reference sequence). Trimming cost V 9 bases and J 7 bases, with 15 bases left between them. This CDR3 is 12 amino acids long. The CDR3 DNA follows: TGTGCCAGTAGGGCTGGAGGTTCTGGCTACACCTTC. This encodes CASRAGGSGYTF.

This clone was counted once. The rearrangement links TRBV5-1 to TRBJ1-4; 7 nucleotides match TRBD1. Germline loops: CDR1 SGHRS, CDR2 YFSETQ. V trimming: 3 bases; J trimming: 8 bases; junction bases outside the gene matches: 13. The CDR3 covers 16 residues. The CDR3 sequence: CASSSVFRQGEEKLFF. CDR3 sequence (DNA): TGCGCCAGCAGCTCCGTGTTTAGACAGGGAGAAGAAAAACTGTTTTTT.

The chain carries TRBV11-2 and TRBJ2-7, with D maybe TRBD1 (6 bases). V lost 4 bases, J lost 0 bases, and 16 bases lay in between. The CDR3 totals 16 residues. Looked up from germline, CDR1 is SGHAT and CDR2 is FQNNGV. The CDR3 sequence: CASSYPRRGGSYEQYF. The CDR3 region has the DNA TGTGCCAGCAGCTACCCCCGCCGAGGGGGCTCCTACGAGCAGTACTTC.

The chain recombines TRBV9 with TRBJ1-3; D possibly corresponds to TRBD1 (5 bases). V lost 3 bases and J lost 1, with 8 bases in between. CDR3 length equals 14 residues. Germline assignment: CDR1 SGDLS and CDR2 YYNGEE. CDR3 nucleotides: TGTGCCAGCAGCGGGGGGGGGTCTGGAAACACCATATATTTT. Its protein is CASSGGGSGNTIYF.

This rearrangement joins TRBV18 to TRBJ1-1, with 7 bases that match TRBD1. The V and J ends lost 3 bases and 6 bases, in that order; junction bases with no gene match: 7. CDR1 KGHSH and CDR2 LQKENI come from the germline V gene. CDR3 length: 14 amino acids. The CDR3 DNA sequence: TGTGCCAGCTCACCGCCGACAGGGTTCGCTGAAGCTTTCTTT. It translates to CASSPPTGFAEAFF. Looking up the rest from reference TRBV18 and TRBJ1-1 gives the full variable domain: NAGVMQNPRHLVRRRGQEARLRCSPMKGHSHVYWYRQLPEEGLKFMVYLQKENIIDESGMPKERFSAEFPKEGPSILRIQQVVRGDSAAYFCASSPPTGFAEAFFGQGTRLTVV.

This chain links TRBV11-2 with TRBJ2-7, with 10 nucleotides matching TRBD2. The CDR3 contains 16 residues. Germline V lookup: CDR1 SGHAT, CDR2 FQNNGV. V gave up 0 bases and J gave up 0 bases; unmatched junction bases: 2. This CDR3 reads CASSLDSGGSSYEQYF. DNA for the CDR3: TGTGCCAGCAGCTTAGATAGCGGGGGGAGCTCCTACGAGCAGTACTTC. Complete variable domain (other parts from reference TRBV11-2 and TRBJ2-7): EAGVAQSPRYKIIEKRQSVAFWCNPISGHATLYWYQQILGQGPKLLIQFQNNGVVDDSQLPKDRFSAERLKGVDSTLKIQPAKLEDSAVYLCASSLDSGGSSYEQYFGPGTRLTVT.

The J gene is TRBJ2-3, the V gene TRBV28, with D perhaps matching TRBD2 (5 bases). The germline gives CDR1 MDHEN, CDR2 SYDVKM. Trimming took 4 bases from V and 5 from J, leaving 22 bases between them. This CDR3 has 17 residues. The DNA of the CDR3 is TGTGCCAGCAGTTCATCTAAGGAGCCCCGGGGTAGAGATACGCAGTATTTT. It codes for CASSSSKEPRGRDTQYF.

The V gene is TRBV4-3, the J gene TRBJ2-1, with TRBD2 matching over 9 bases. Germline CDR1 reads LGHNA; CDR2 reads YSLEER. CDR3 length: 17 amino acids. Trimming cost V 4 bases and J 9 bases; bases outside gene matches: 16. CDR3 sequence reads: CASSPLQAGGGPGEQFF. CDR3 sequence (DNA): TGCGCCAGCAGCCCCCTTCAAGCGGGGGGCGGCCCAGGTGAGCAGTTCTTC.

This chain joins TRBV5-1 and TRBJ2-1; possible D gene TRBD1, 6 bases. The length of the CDR3 is 16 residues. Trimming shortened V by 0 bases and J by 4 bases, and 14 bases separated the two germline ends. Germline assignment: CDR1 SGHRS and CDR2 YFSETQ. CDR3 nucleotides: TGCGCCAGCAGCTTGGCCGTCCCGACAGGTTACAATGAGCAGTTCTTC. This translates into CASSLAVPTGYNEQFF.

V is TRBV7-2 and J is TRBJ2-7; TRBD1 might be the D (6 bases). The germline V gene encodes CDR1 SGHTA and CDR2 FQGNSA. The CDR3 runs to 14 residues. V was pared by 1 base and J by 4 bases, with 11 bases between. In DNA form, the CDR3 reads TGTGCCAGCAGCTTAGTTTACAGGGCTTACGAGCAGTACTTC. Translating it yields CASSLVYRAYEQYF.

The chain is built from TRBV30 and TRBJ1-2; 7 nucleotides line up with TRBD1. The length of the CDR3 is 15 residues. CDR1 is GTSNPN, CDR2 SVGIG, per germline (reference sequence). The J segment lost 5 bases and the V segment lost 1 base, leaving 10 bases of the junction unmatched. In nucleotides, the CDR3 is TGTGCCTGGAGTGGATCCTCTTCAGGGGGGTATGGCTACACCTTC. Translated, it gives CAWSGSSSGGYGYTF.

This sequence joins TRBV9 and TRBJ2-6, with TRBD2 matching 11 bases. The V gene's germline CDR1 is SGDLS and CDR2 YYNGEE. The trim removed 3 bases at V and 1 base at J, leaving 6 bases unmatched. The CDR3 consists of 18 residues. This CDR3 reads CASSAPGLAESGANVLTF. The CDR3 region has the DNA TGTGCCAGCAGCGCCCCGGGACTAGCGGAGTCTGGGGCCAACGTCCTGACTTTC.